This TCR beta chain came from a study of blood T cell repertoires in COVID-19. At the level of the study: The United States, Italy and Spain provided the acute and convalescent COVID-19 samples. Nucleic acid was either cDNA or gDNA, and it came from T cells, B-cell-depleted T cells, or PBMCs.

Germline values: CDR1 WNHNN, CDR2 SYGVQD (reference sequence). J gave up 4 bases and V 8 bases, and 7 bases lay outside the gene matches. This CDR3 has 13 amino acids. Authors' data handling: Estimation of nucleated cell counts was performed using reference gene primer amplification. Using immunoSEQ multiplex PCR, the repertoire was profiled, and TCRdb retains in-frame clones only, with some absent. The D gene and trimming were derived from the DNA, and the V and J assignments and clone size from that table. The table records 300,000 or so clones, more than 85% of them present only once. The source material was PBMCs or T cells enriched from blood (not recorded which). The chain combines TRBV10-1 with TRBJ1-1; TRBD1 matches at 7 bases. The receptor was derived from a woman under 40 who had recovered from COVID-19. The CDR3 DNA follows: TGCGCCAGCTCTAAAGACAGGGCCACTGAAGCTTTCTTT. It yields the protein CASSKDRATEAFF.